This T cell receptor beta chain was sequenced for a study of long-term antiretroviral therapy in people with HIV. Germline V gives CDR1 SEHNR, CDR2 FQNEAQ (reference sequence). Deletions cut 5 bases from V and 4 bases from J, with 21 bases between. This CDR3 spans 16 amino acids. This was the immunoSEQ v3.0 assay at survey level. This table comes from immunoSEQ multiplex PCR, and its TCRdb copy is limited to in-frame clones, with some not included. The sample has thousands of clones; about 78% are singletons. The chain recombines TRBV7-9 with TRBJ2-7, with a tentative D call TRBD2 (6 bases). Sequenced material: unsorted PBMCs, taken 0.4 years before starting antiretroviral therapy. This receptor was taken from a man in his thirties or forties with HIV. The CDR3: CASSPSGGGKDYEQYF. CDR3 nucleotide sequence: TGTGCCAGCAGCCCAAGTGGCGGCGGGAAGGATTACGAGCAGTACTTC.